The 32 T cell receptor beta chains reported below all come from one sample, sequenced in a study of T cells after yellow fever vaccination. TCRdb analysed the 5' RACE reads with MiXCR anew, one entry per CDR3 protein. The profile covers 340,000 or so distinct CDR3 sequences, with roughly an eighth appearing a single time and 2.5% to 4% taken by the ten largest. Sequencing was performed on CD4+ T cells sorted from PBMCs, taken 15 days after the yellow fever booster vaccination. These receptors were taken from a man between 18 and 35 years old who received the YFV17D yellow fever vaccine.

The J gene is TRBJ2-2, the V gene TRBV4-3, with 9 bases that match TRBD2. V trimming: 5 bases; J trimming: 4 bases; junction bases outside the gene matches: 11. The length of the CDR3 is 17 residues. Germline V gene sequence: CDR1 LGHNA, CDR2 YSLEER. The CDR3 sequence is CASSLKAGGPRTGELFF. DNA of the CDR3: TGCGCCAGCAGCTTAAAGGCGGGGGGGCCGCGCACCGGGGAGCTGTTTTTT.

This chain links TRBV6-5 with TRBJ1-2; a weak D match, TRBD1 (5 bases). The CDR3 covers 16 residues. CDR1 and CDR2 from the germline V gene are MNHEY and SVGAGI. Deletions cut 2 bases from V and 0 bases from J, with 13 bases between. The CDR3 bases are TGTGCCAGCAGTTACCGTCGGGACGGATCTAACTATGGCTACACCTTC. Its protein is CASSYRRDGSNYGYTF.

This chain joins TRBV5-6 and TRBJ1-1, with a tentative D call TRBD1 (5 bases). There are 14 residues in the CDR3. Per the germline V gene, CDR1 is SGHDT and CDR2 is YYEEEE. With 1 base removed from V and 3 bases from J, the gap between germline ends came to 10 bases. CDR3 DNA: TGTGCCAGCAGCTTGTTTTTGGGGGACACTGAAGCTTTCTTT. It encodes CASSLFLGDTEAFF.

This clonotype was observed a few times. V gene TRBV20-1 combines with J gene TRBJ2-5; D gene ambiguous. The CDR3 spans 13 residues. V lost 6 bases, J lost 5 bases, and 16 bases lay in between. The germline V gene encodes CDR1 DFQATT and CDR2 SNEGSKA (reference sequence). The CDR3 sequence is CSAIPDLWETQYF. The DNA for the CDR3 is TGCAGTGCCATCCCCGATCTTTGGGAGACCCAGTACTTC.

This clonotype has just a few counts. The chain is built from TRBV27 and TRBJ2-5; 13 bases are shared with TRBD2. Germline V gene lookup returns CDR1 MNHEY and CDR2 SMNVEV (reference sequence). The CDR3 covers 14 residues. V shed 5 bases, J shed 8 bases, and the junction held 5 bases outside the gene matches. CDR3 protein: CASSPTSGGPTQYF. The CDR3 coding sequence is TGTGCCAGCAGTCCGACTAGCGGGGGGCCAACCCAGTACTTC.

The V call is TRBV5-1, the J call TRBJ2-4; TRBD2 matches 7 bases. This CDR3 has 16 amino acids. Germline lookup yields CDR1 SGHRS and CDR2 YFSETQ. J was trimmed by 5 bases and V by 0 bases; bases with no gene match: 8. The CDR3 DNA is TGCGCCAGCAGCTTGGCCGGGGGGACGATGGAAAACATTCAGTACTTC. Translated, it gives CASSLAGGTMENIQYF.

The chain joins TRBV7-6 to TRBJ1-1; 10 bases align to TRBD1. The CDR3 runs to 16 residues. Germline assignment: CDR1 SGHVS and CDR2 FNYEAQ. V lost 5 bases and J lost 0; bases outside the gene matches: 6. The CDR3 region is CASSPVGQGVNTEAFF. The CDR3 DNA reads TGTGCCAGCAGCCCCGTAGGACAGGGGGTGAACACTGAAGCTTTCTTT.

The chain recombines TRBV28 with TRBJ1-1; the D is unclear. CDR3 size: 13 residues. V gave up 5 bases and J gave up 6 bases, with 13 bases separating them. Germline V gives CDR1 MDHEN, CDR2 SYDVKM. This CDR3 is CASSPGGVPEAFF. The CDR3 nucleotides are TGTGCCAGCAGTCCAGGTGGTGTTCCTGAAGCTTTCTTT.

This clonotype was found many times. J is TRBJ2-5 and V is TRBV5-1; TRBD1 matches 7 bases. V gave up 4 bases and J gave up 4 bases; unmatched junction bases: 4. CDR3 length equals 13 residues. Germline CDR1 reads SGHRS; CDR2 reads YFSETQ. The CDR3 loop is CASSRGRGETQYF. As DNA, the CDR3 is TGCGCCAGCAGCAGGGGGCGCGGAGAGACCCAGTACTTC.

The chain couples TRBV7-2 to TRBJ2-2; 7 bases are a match to TRBD1. Germline-derived CDR1 and CDR2 are SGHTA and FQGNSA. The CDR3 is 15 residues long. V shed 3 bases, J shed 4 bases, and the junction held 5 bases outside the gene matches. CDR3 sequence: CASSFDRVPTGELFF. The CDR3 coding sequence is TGTGCCAGCAGCTTTGACAGGGTTCCCACCGGGGAGCTGTTTTTT.

The chain employs TRBV4-3 and TRBJ2-4, with D possibly TRBD2 on 7 matching bases. The germline CDR1 and CDR2 sequences are LGHNA and YSLEER. CDR3 size: 16 residues. Trimming removed 0 bases from V and 4 bases from J, with 13 bases in between. The CDR3 bases are TGCGCCAGCAGCCAAGATGTGGGGGGGGCAAAAAACATTCAGTACTTC. Protein: CASSQDVGGAKNIQYF.

This clonotype was observed a handful of times. The chain links TRBV7-3 to TRBJ1-1, with D unresolved. The CDR3 covers 14 residues. Trimming took 4 bases from V and 5 from J, leaving 14 bases between them. CDR1 and CDR2 from the germline V gene are SGHTA and FQGTGA. In DNA form, the CDR3 reads TGTGCCAGCAGCTACGGATTAATTGGGACTGAAGCTTTCTTT. Translation gives CASSYGLIGTEAFF.

This clonotype has just a few counts. This chain links TRBV4-2 with TRBJ2-4; 7 nucleotides match TRBD1. J was trimmed by 0 bases and V by 2 bases; bases with no gene match: 10. The CDR3 is made up of 18 amino acids. The V gene's germline CDR1 is LGHNA and CDR2 YNFKEQ. CDR3 residues: CASSQLGGGVLAKNIQYF. In nucleotides, the CDR3 is TGTGCCAGCAGCCAACTAGGGGGCGGAGTACTAGCCAAAAACATTCAGTACTTC.

The CDR3 here is CASTGGQGYYEQYF. CDR3 DNA sequence: TGTGCCAGCACGGGGGGACAGGGGTACTACGAGCAGTACTTC. The V gene is TRBV25-1, the J gene TRBJ2-7; 10 bases are a match to TRBD1. The CDR3 spans 14 residues. V was clipped by 7 bases and J by 3 bases; unmatched bases: 6. CDR1 and CDR2 from the germline V gene are MGHDK and SYGVNS.

The chain couples TRBV12-3 or TRBV12-4 to TRBJ1-2, with TRBD1 matching over 10 bases. The CDR3 extends over 13 amino acids. The V segment lost 4 bases and the J segment 10 bases; nucleotides outside the gene matches: 6. The CDR3 region is CASSWDRGVDYTF. The DNA for the CDR3 is TGTGCCAGCAGTTGGGACAGGGGAGTAGACTACACCTTC.

The chain links TRBV3-1 to TRBJ2-2; no clear D. The germline V and J ends were trimmed by 1 base and 7 bases, with 10 bases remaining between them. CDR1 is LGHDT, CDR2 YNNKEL, per germline (reference sequence). This CDR3 spans 14 amino acids. The CDR3 DNA reads TGTGCCAGCAGCCAAGTTTTGGGGATCGGGGAGCTGTTTTTT. It codes for CASSQVLGIGELFF. The whole variable domain, remainder taken from reference TRBV3-1 and TRBJ2-2, is DTAVSQTPKYLVTQMGNDKSIKCEQNLGHDTMYWYKQDSKKFLKIMFSYNNKELIINETVPNRFSPKSPDKAHLNLHINSLELGDSAVYFCASSQVLGIGELFFGEGSRLTVL.

The chain recombines TRBV29-1 with TRBJ2-3; the match to TRBD1 covers 7 bases. This CDR3 spans 12 amino acids. Germline V gives CDR1 SQVTM, CDR2 ANQGSEA. The V and J ends lost 4 bases and 6 bases, in that order; junction bases with no gene match: 4. Here the CDR3 reads CSVGEGADTQYF. The DNA for the CDR3 is TGCAGCGTTGGTGAGGGGGCCGATACGCAGTATTTT.

This clonotype was seen ten or more times. The rearrangement links TRBV30 to TRBJ2-3; D is possibly TRBD1 (5 bases). This CDR3 comprises 14 residues. Germline V gene sequence: CDR1 GTSNPN, CDR2 SVGIG (reference sequence). V was shortened by 0 bases and J by 3 bases, with 10 bases between the two germline ends. The CDR3 bases are TGTGCCTGGAGTGTAGGGGCGAAGACAGATACGCAGTATTTT. Protein: CAWSVGAKTDTQYF. The full variable domain, rest sourced from reference TRBV30 and TRBJ2-3, is SQTIHQWPATLVQPVGSPLSLECTVEGTSNPNLYWYRQAAGRGLQLLFYSVGIGQISSEVPQNLSASRPQDRQFILSSKKLLLSDSGFYLCAWSVGAKTDTQYFGPGTRLTVL.

This clonotype was observed a few times. V and J are TRBV7-3 and TRBJ2-3; weak D call: TRBD2 (6 bases). Germline V gene lookup returns CDR1 SGHTA and CDR2 FQGTGA. CDR3 size: 15 residues. Trimming took off 3 bases at V and 2 bases at J, with 12 bases between the two ends. The CDR3 sequence: CASSFGGTDTDTQYF. Here the CDR3 DNA reads TGTGCCAGCAGCTTTGGGGGGACCGACACAGATACGCAGTATTTT.

This clonotype has only a few counts. In DNA, the CDR3 is TGCAGTGCTAGGTCGAGGGCAGGGGGCAATCAGCCCCAGCATTTT. Translation: CSARSRAGGNQPQHF. This chain uses TRBV20-1 with TRBJ1-5; D perhaps matches TRBD1 (6 bases). V dropped 3 bases and J dropped 2 bases, with 14 bases sitting between them. The CDR3 is 15 residues long. CDR1 is DFQATT, CDR2 SNEGSKA, per germline (reference sequence).

This chain joins TRBV2 and TRBJ2-7; no definite D call. Trimming took 6 bases from V and 2 from J, leaving 8 bases between them. Per the germline V gene, CDR1 is SNHLY and CDR2 is FYNNEI. The CDR3 spans 12 residues. This chain's CDR3 is CASRVTTYEQYF. The CDR3, as DNA: TGTGCCAGCAGGGTGACAACCTACGAGCAGTACTTC.

This clonotype has a count of ten or more. The rearrangement links TRBV11-2 to TRBJ2-3, with 7 bases identical to TRBD1. V dropped 8 bases and J dropped 3; count of bases not matched to a gene: 11. Germline-derived CDR1 and CDR2 are SGHAT and FQNNGV. This CDR3 comprises 15 residues. CDR3 nucleotide sequence: TGTGCCAGCGGGGTAGGGGACAGCGCGACAGATACGCAGTATTTT. Its protein product is CASGVGDSATDTQYF.

This clonotype was counted between two and nine times. The chain combines TRBV6-5 with TRBJ2-5; D gene ambiguous. There are 11 residues in the CDR3. The germline gives CDR1 MNHEY, CDR2 SVGAGI. The V end was cut by 5 bases, the J end by 6 bases, with 7 bases between. The CDR3 DNA reads as TGTGCCAGCAGTACTTCTCAGACCCAGTACTTC. Translated, it gives CASSTSQTQYF.

This clonotype was observed many times. The gene calls are TRBV20-1 and TRBJ2-5; 12 positions match TRBD2. Trimming took 3 bases from V and 1 from J; bases not matched to a gene: 3. From germline, CDR1 is DFQATT and CDR2 SNEGSKA (reference sequence). This CDR3 has 15 residues. CDR3 amino acids: CSASPSGGAQETQYF. CDR3 DNA: TGCAGTGCTAGTCCTAGCGGGGGGGCCCAAGAGACCCAGTACTTC.

This clonotype was seen a handful of times. The J gene is TRBJ2-1, the V gene TRBV4-3, with 7 nucleotides matching TRBD1. The CDR3 is 14 residues long. Germline V gene data show CDR1 as LGHNA and CDR2 as YSLEER. V lost 1 base and J lost 8; bases outside the gene matches: 5. The CDR3 sequence is CASSQVTGLDEQFF. CDR3 nucleotide sequence: TGCGCCAGCAGCCAAGTGACAGGGTTGGATGAGCAGTTCTTC.

This clonotype was seen ten or more times. The rearrangement links TRBV5-1 to TRBJ2-7, with D possibly TRBD2 on 6 matching bases. This CDR3 is 14 amino acids long. Germline assignment: CDR1 SGHRS and CDR2 YFSETQ. Trimming left V 7 bases short and J 2 bases short, with 16 bases between. CDR3 loop: CASGSGGPAYEQYF. The CDR3 region has the DNA TGCGCCAGCGGGAGCGGAGGGCCCGCCTACGAGCAGTACTTC.

This sequence joins TRBV18 and TRBJ2-6, with D hard to call. Per the germline V gene, CDR1 is KGHSH and CDR2 is LQKENI. The CDR3 totals 17 residues. V was shortened by 4 bases and J by 1 base, with 14 bases between the two germline ends. The CDR3 reads CASSLSVGKSGANVLTF. The CDR3 DNA reads as TGTGCCAGCTCACTGAGTGTGGGGAAGTCTGGGGCCAACGTCCTGACTTTC.

The chain uses TRBV7-9 and TRBJ1-2; the D is unclear. Germline-derived CDR1 and CDR2 are SEHNR and FQNEAQ (reference sequence). CDR3 length equals 15 residues. Trimming removed 5 bases from V and 2 bases from J, with 15 bases in between. In nucleotides, the CDR3 is TGTGCCAGCAGCCTGACGTCTGGACTGAACTATGGCTACACCTTC. Amino acid sequence: CASSLTSGLNYGYTF.

This clonotype has more than one count but fewer than ten. The chain recombines TRBV9 with TRBJ2-5; the D gene could be TRBD1 or TRBD2 (6 bases each). Germline-derived CDR1 and CDR2 are SGDLS and YYNGEE. V shed 0 bases and J shed 5 bases, with 23 bases lying between them. This CDR3 region has 18 residues. CDR3 loop: CASSVASRQEGREETQYF. For the CDR3, the DNA is TGTGCCAGCAGCGTAGCGTCCCGACAGGAGGGTCGGGAGGAGACCCAGTACTTC.

This clonotype was recorded a few times. V usage is TRBV5-1 and J usage is TRBJ2-7; the D is unclear. The CDR3 length is 10 residues. Germline V gene lookup returns CDR1 SGHRS and CDR2 YFSETQ. V was cut by 7 bases and J by 4 bases, with 6 bases left in between. CDR3 in amino acids: CASPPYEQYV. The CDR3 nucleotides read TGCGCCAGCCCTCCATACGAGCAGTACGTC.

The chain combines TRBV20-1 with TRBJ1-2; D gene ambiguous. The V end was cut by 1 base, the J end by 8 bases, with 14 bases between. The CDR3 is made up of 13 amino acids. CDR1 DFQATT and CDR2 SNEGSKA come from the germline V gene (reference sequence). In DNA form, the CDR3 reads TGCAGTGCTAGAGGTGGGCGAGTAGACGGCTACACCTTC. Its protein is CSARGGRVDGYTF.

This clonotype was seen only a few times. For the CDR3, the DNA is TGTGCCAGCAGCGAGCTGGGGGGAGGCAATCAGCCCCAGCATTTT. Translation gives CASSELGGGNQPQHF. The genes are TRBV9 and TRBJ1-5; TRBD1 might be the D (5 bases). Germline CDR1 reads SGDLS; CDR2 reads YYNGEE. The CDR3 loop spans 15 amino acids. Trimming took 3 bases from V and 2 from J, leaving 12 bases between them.